The T cell receptor beta chain under discussion was sequenced for a study of T cells after somatic rescue of genetic block. Sequencing was performed with immunoSEQ multiplex PCR; in TCRdb, only in-frame clones are kept and a portion is missing. Altogether tens of thousands of clones are present, roughly 90% being singletons, with the ten largest covering approximately 2.7%. The CDR3 is 15 residues long. The germline CDR1 and CDR2 sequences are MDHEN and SYDVKM. Deletions cut 5 bases from V and 4 bases from J, with 16 bases between. This chain joins TRBV28 and TRBJ2-3, with a tentative D call TRBD1 (5 bases). Specimen: peripheral blood mononuclear cells (PBMCs). The clonotype originates from a man in his thirties or forties. The CDR3 here is CASSRLALRADTQYF. CDR3 sequence (DNA): TGTGCCAGCAGTAGACTCGCTCTCAGGGCAGATACGCAGTATTTT.